The 20 T cell receptor beta chains in this list originate from one sample, sequenced in a study of cytomegalovirus exposure and HLA in healthy donors. PCR primers comprised 60 Vbeta and 13 Jbeta primers. TCRdb keeps only in-frame clones here, not all; method: immunoSEQ multiplex PCR. The sample has under 150,000 clones, 70% to 85% seen once. What was sequenced was PBMCs. The receptors here all came from a male donor in good health and CMV-seronegative.

This chain links TRBV11-3 with TRBJ2-3, with unresolved D. The germline V gene encodes CDR1 SGHNT and CDR2 YENEEA. This CDR3 comprises 13 residues. The V gene lost 5 bases and the J gene lost 4 bases, with 10 bases spanning the gap. The CDR3 protein is CASSPVMSDTQYF. In DNA form, the CDR3 reads TGTGCCAGCAGCCCAGTAATGTCAGATACGCAGTATTTT.

The chain joins TRBV4-3 to TRBJ2-7; 13 bases are a match to TRBD2. The CDR3 length is 19 residues. Germline V lookup: CDR1 LGHNA, CDR2 YSLEER. V was pared by 0 bases and J by 7 bases, with 15 bases of the junction left unmatched. The CDR3, as DNA: TGCGCCAGCAGCCAAGAGGCTACTAGCGGGAGGGCCCTTCCGGGGGAGCAGTACTTC. This encodes CASSQEATSGRALPGEQYF.

In this sample, this clone turned up a few times. J is TRBJ2-3 and V is TRBV4-2; 9 nucleotides align to TRBD2. Trimming took 2 bases from V and 2 from J; bases not matched to a gene: 17. This CDR3 region has 20 residues. Germline lookup yields CDR1 LGHNA and CDR2 YNFKEQ. The DNA of the CDR3 is TGTGCCAGCAGCCAATTTTGGGGAATCGCGGGAGGGCCCCACACAGATACGCAGTATTTT. Its translation: CASSQFWGIAGGPHTDTQYF.

The V and J genes are TRBV28 and TRBJ1-5; the D is unclear. This CDR3 region has 11 residues. The ends were cut back, 5 bases at V and 7 bases at J, with 6 bases in the middle. The germline gives CDR1 MDHEN, CDR2 SYDVKM. CDR3 loop: CASSERQPQHF. Here the CDR3 DNA reads TGTGCCAGCAGTGAGAGGCAGCCCCAGCATTTT.

This clone was picked up one time. J is TRBJ2-7 and V is TRBV4-3, with TRBD2 matching over 8 bases. CDR3 size: 16 residues. V trimming: 0 bases; J trimming: 6 bases; junction bases outside the gene matches: 10. Germline values: CDR1 LGHNA, CDR2 YSLEER. This CDR3 reads CASSQDGDNRGGEQYF. The CDR3 bases are TGCGCCAGCAGCCAAGATGGGGATAATCGGGGGGGCGAGCAGTACTTC.

This chain joins TRBV19 and TRBJ2-7; weak D call: TRBD1 (8 bases). CDR1 is LNHDA and CDR2 is SQIVND in the germline V gene (reference sequence). The CDR3 has 15 residues. V was cut by 5 bases and J by 1 base, with 15 bases left in between. In DNA form, the CDR3 reads TGTGCCAGTAGTGCAGGGGGCGGGAGATCCTACGAGCAGTACTTC. Translation: CASSAGGGRSYEQYF.

This rearrangement joins TRBV6-6 to TRBJ2-1; D gene unclear. This CDR3 has 11 residues. V shed 6 bases and J shed 6 bases, with 6 bases lying between them. Germline CDR1 reads MNHNY; CDR2 reads SVGAGI (reference sequence). The CDR3 DNA reads TGTGCCAGCAGCCACGGCAATGAGCAGTTCTTC. Translating it yields CASSHGNEQFF.

This clone is a singleton in its sample. The CDR3 region is CASSLRDGGMNTEAFF. In DNA, the CDR3 is TGTGCCAGCAGTTTAAGGGATGGGGGGATGAACACTGAAGCTTTCTTT. This rearrangement joins TRBV28 to TRBJ1-1; perhaps TRBD1 as D (5 bases). Trimming removed 2 bases from V and 0 bases from J, with 13 bases in between. The germline gives CDR1 MDHEN, CDR2 SYDVKM. This CDR3 is 16 amino acids long.

This clone showed up just a few times. The rearrangement uses TRBV29-1 and TRBJ2-5; 9 nucleotides line up with TRBD1. This CDR3 region has 16 residues. Trimming removed 3 bases from V and 5 bases from J; junction bases left unmatched: 13. From germline, CDR1 is SQVTM and CDR2 ANQGSEA. CDR3 bases: TGCAGCGTTGAGAGCCACCGGGACAGGGTTCAGGAGACCCAGTACTTC. Translated: CSVESHRDRVQETQYF.

This sequence joins TRBV27 and TRBJ2-7, with D perhaps TRBD1 (6 bases). V was shortened by 2 bases and J by 2 bases, with 16 bases between the two germline ends. This CDR3 contains 16 residues. The germline V gene has CDR1 MNHEY and CDR2 SMNVEV (reference sequence). DNA for the CDR3: TGTGCCAGCAGTTTAGTCCCGAGGGACATACCCTACGAGCAGTACTTC. The encoded protein is CASSLVPRDIPYEQYF.

The chain has TRBV28 and TRBJ2-5, with 13 bases that match TRBD2. The closer fit of TRBJ2-7 to the DNA end suggests the J call may be wrong. The CDR3 extends over 16 amino acids. Germline V CDR1 and CDR2: MDHEN, SYDVKM. DNA for the CDR3: TGTGCCAGCAGTCCCTCCTCGACTAGCGGGAGGAACGAGCAGTACTTC. Translated, it gives CASSPSSTSGRNEQYF.

The chain carries TRBV6-5 and TRBJ1-1; tentatively, D is TRBD1 (5 bases). Trimming removed 6 bases at V and 0 bases at J, with 11 bases between. Germline V gene data show CDR1 as MNHEY and CDR2 as SVGAGI. CDR3 length equals 14 residues. DNA for the CDR3: TGTGCCAGCAGCCTCGGGGGAATGAACACTGAAGCTTTCTTT. Translation gives CASSLGGMNTEAFF.

The chain carries TRBV15 and TRBJ2-5; maybe TRBD2 (6 bases). Germline loops: CDR1 LNHNV, CDR2 YYDKDF (reference sequence). The V and J ends lost 0 bases and 4 bases respectively, with 9 bases between them. CDR3 length: 14 residues. The DNA for the CDR3 is TGTGCCACCAGCAGAGATCGGGGAGGAGAGACCCAGTACTTC. Its protein is CATSRDRGGETQYF.

The genes are TRBV2 and TRBJ2-5, with a tentative D call TRBD1 (5 bases). The DNA end lines up better with TRBJ2-7; the J call may be wrong. The germline V gene encodes CDR1 SNHLY and CDR2 FYNNEI. The CDR3 loop spans 15 amino acids. The CDR3 sequence is CASSDLDSYSYEQYF. CDR3 bases: TGTGCCAGCAGTGATCTCGACAGCTATTCCTACGAGCAGTACTTC.

V usage is TRBV29-1 and J usage is TRBJ2-4, with D uncertain. The CDR3 has 12 amino acids. Germline V gene sequence: CDR1 SQVTM, CDR2 ANQGSEA. Trimming removed 2 bases from V and 0 bases from J, with 2 bases in between. In DNA form, the CDR3 reads TGCAGCGTTGAACTAGCCAAAAACATTCAGTACTTC. Protein product: CSVELAKNIQYF.

The chain is built from TRBV5-6 and TRBJ2-2; D not certain. Trimming took 0 bases from V and 2 from J, leaving 8 bases between them. From germline, CDR1 is SGHDT and CDR2 YYEEEE. The CDR3 spans 15 residues. The CDR3 spells CASSLDYSNTGELFF. CDR3 sequence (DNA): TGTGCCAGCAGCTTGGATTACAGCAACACCGGGGAGCTGTTTTTT.

The chain combines TRBV29-1 with TRBJ2-5, with TRBD2 identical over 9 bases. Germline V lookup: CDR1 SQVTM, CDR2 ANQGSEA. J was trimmed by 1 base and V by 4 bases; bases with no gene match: 4. The CDR3 extends over 14 amino acids. The CDR3 coding sequence is TGCAGCGTTGTTCCTAGCGGGGCCCAAGAGACCCAGTACTTC. It yields the protein CSVVPSGAQETQYF.

The gene calls are TRBV7-6 and TRBJ2-1; D possibly corresponds to TRBD2 (5 bases). Trimming shortened V by 10 bases and J by 6 bases, and 19 bases separated the two germline ends. CDR1 and CDR2 from the germline V gene are SGHVS and FNYEAQ. The CDR3 extends over 14 amino acids. The CDR3 sequence is CATTEGPAGNEQFF. DNA of the CDR3: TGTGCCACGACCGAGGGTCCCGCAGGCAATGAGCAGTTCTTC.

The chain is built from TRBV19 and TRBJ1-1, with D unresolved. Looked up from germline, CDR1 is LNHDA and CDR2 is SQIVND (reference sequence). The CDR3 loop spans 14 amino acids. V was clipped by 4 bases and J by 6 bases, with 15 bases between them. The DNA of the CDR3 is TGTGCCAGTAGTACCGGGAAACTTACCGCTGAAGCTTTCTTT. It translates to CASSTGKLTAEAFF. Drawing the rest from reference TRBV19 and TRBJ1-1, the complete variable domain is DGGITQSPKYLFRKEGQNVTLSCEQNLNHDAMYWYRQDPGQGLRLIYYSQIVNDFQKGDIAEGYSVSREKKESFPLTVTSAQKNPTAFYLCASSTGKLTAEAFFGQGTRLTVV.

The chain employs TRBV7-9 and TRBJ2-3; perhaps TRBD2 as D (6 bases). The CDR3 totals 14 residues. Germline V CDR1 and CDR2: SEHNR, FQNEAQ (reference sequence). V was shortened by 5 bases and J by 1 base, with 10 bases between the two germline ends. The CDR3 DNA follows: TGTGCCAGCAGCACGGGACTCGGCACAGATACGCAGTATTTT. This codes for CASSTGLGTDTQYF. The variable domain in full, with the rest retrieved from reference TRBV7-9 and TRBJ2-3, is DTGVSQNPRHKITKRGQNVTFRCDPISEHNRLYWYRQTLGQGPEFLTYFQNEAQLEKSRLLSDRFSAERPKGSFSTLEIQRTEQGDSAMYLCASSTGLGTDTQYFGPGTRLTVL.